This T cell receptor (beta chain) appears in the sequencing data of a study of T cell responses to AZD1222 COVID-19 vaccine. CDR1 and CDR2 from the germline V gene are MDHEN and SYDVKM. Trimming left V 4 bases short and J 8 bases short, with 11 bases between. This CDR3 region has 12 residues. About this clone itself: The target antigen is unknown.

General observations from the study: Baseline antibody screening turned up just a handful of seropositive AZD1222 recipients. Increases in Spike-specific TCR breadth and depth were seen after two AZD1222 doses. The sample set comprised mostly white British donors with more females, and clonal diversity was possibly underestimated.

Profiling relied on immunoSEQ multiplex PCR, and the TCRdb table lists in-frame clones only, not all of them. The data show 86,000 or so clones, with roughly 90% seen just once and about 7% held by the top ten. The material sequenced was peripheral blood, taken 28 days after the second AZD1222 dose. This receptor was obtained from an adult who received the AZD1222 COVID-19 vaccine. The chain employs TRBV28 and TRBJ1-2; D perhaps matches TRBD1 (5 bases). CDR3 in amino acids: CASSWGNNGYTF. The CDR3 region has the DNA TGTGCCAGCAGTTGGGGGAACAACGGCTACACCTTC.